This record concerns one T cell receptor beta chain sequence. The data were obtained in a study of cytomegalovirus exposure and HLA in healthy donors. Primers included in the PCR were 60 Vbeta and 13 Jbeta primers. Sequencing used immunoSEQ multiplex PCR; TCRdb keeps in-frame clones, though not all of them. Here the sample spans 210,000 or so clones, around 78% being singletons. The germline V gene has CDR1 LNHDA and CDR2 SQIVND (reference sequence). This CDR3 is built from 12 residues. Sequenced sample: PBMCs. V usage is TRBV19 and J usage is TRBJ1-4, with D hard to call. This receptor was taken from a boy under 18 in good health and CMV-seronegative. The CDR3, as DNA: TGTGCTGCGGGCAGGCCTAATGAAAAACTGTTTTTT. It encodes CAAGRPNEKLFF.